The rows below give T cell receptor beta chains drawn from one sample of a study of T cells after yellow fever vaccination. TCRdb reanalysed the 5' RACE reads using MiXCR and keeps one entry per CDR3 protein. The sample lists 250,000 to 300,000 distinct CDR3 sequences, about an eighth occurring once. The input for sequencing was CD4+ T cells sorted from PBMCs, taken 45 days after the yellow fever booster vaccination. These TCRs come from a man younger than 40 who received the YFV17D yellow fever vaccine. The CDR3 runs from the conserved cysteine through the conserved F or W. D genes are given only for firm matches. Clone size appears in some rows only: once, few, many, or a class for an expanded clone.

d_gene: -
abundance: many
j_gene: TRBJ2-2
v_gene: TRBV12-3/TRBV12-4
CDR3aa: CASSFGATGELFF
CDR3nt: TGTGCCAGCAGTTTCGGAGCAACCGGGGAGCTGTTTTTT

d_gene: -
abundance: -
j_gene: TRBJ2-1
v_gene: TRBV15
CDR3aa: CATSRDQYNEQFF
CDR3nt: TGTGCCACCAGCAGAGACCAGTACAATGAGCAGTTCTTC

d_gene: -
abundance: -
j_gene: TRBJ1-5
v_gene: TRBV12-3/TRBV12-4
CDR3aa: CASSFSDGVNQPQHF
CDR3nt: TGTGCCAGCAGTTTCTCGGACGGAGTCAATCAGCCCCAGCATTTT

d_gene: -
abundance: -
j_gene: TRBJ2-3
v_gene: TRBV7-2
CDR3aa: CASSKRALAAADTQYF
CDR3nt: TGTGCCAGCAGCAAACGGGCCCTAGCCGCCGCAGATACGCAGTATTTT

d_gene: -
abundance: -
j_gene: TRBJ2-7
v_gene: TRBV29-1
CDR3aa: CSVNLGQSLGEQYF
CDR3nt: TGCAGCGTGAACTTGGGACAATCCCTCGGCGAGCAGTACTTC

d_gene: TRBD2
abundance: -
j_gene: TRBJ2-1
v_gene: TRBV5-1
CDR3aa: CASSHLTSGEQFF
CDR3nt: TGCGCCAGCAGCCACCTGACTAGCGGTGAGCAGTTCTTC

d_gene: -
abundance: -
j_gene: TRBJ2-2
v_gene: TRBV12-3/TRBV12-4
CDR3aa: CASSSPGLAGELFF
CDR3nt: TGTGCCAGCAGTTCCCCCGGGCTGGCCGGGGAGCTGTTTTTT

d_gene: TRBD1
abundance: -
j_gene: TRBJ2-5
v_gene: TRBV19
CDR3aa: CASETGTGKETQYF
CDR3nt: TGTGCCAGTGAGACCGGGACAGGGAAAGAGACCCAGTACTTC

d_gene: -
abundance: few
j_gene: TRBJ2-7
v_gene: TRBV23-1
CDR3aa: CASSPQGWDIGPYEQYF
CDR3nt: TGCGCCAGCAGTCCTCAAGGTTGGGACATAGGTCCGTACGAGCAGTACTTC

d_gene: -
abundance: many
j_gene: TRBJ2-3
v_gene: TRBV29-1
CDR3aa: CSVEWAPSTDTQYF
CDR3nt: TGCAGCGTTGAATGGGCACCGAGCACAGATACGCAGTATTTT

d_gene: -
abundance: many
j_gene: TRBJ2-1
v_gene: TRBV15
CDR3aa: CATSSSLNEQFF
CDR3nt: TGTGCCACCAGCTCTTCCCTCAATGAGCAGTTCTTC

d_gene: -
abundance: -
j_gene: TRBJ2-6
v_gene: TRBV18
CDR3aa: CASSPGYGANVLTF
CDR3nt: TGTGCCAGCTCACCAGGGTATGGGGCCAACGTCCTGACTTTC

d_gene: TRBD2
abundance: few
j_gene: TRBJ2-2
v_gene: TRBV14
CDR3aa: CASSHRRGSMDTGELFF
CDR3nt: TGTGCCAGCAGCCATAGACGCGGGAGTATGGACACCGGGGAGCTGTTTTTT

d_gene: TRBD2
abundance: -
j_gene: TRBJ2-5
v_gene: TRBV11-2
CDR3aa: CASSLGGLAGGVQETQYF
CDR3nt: TGTGCCAGCAGCTTAGGTGGGCTAGCGGGAGGGGTACAAGAGACCCAGTACTTC

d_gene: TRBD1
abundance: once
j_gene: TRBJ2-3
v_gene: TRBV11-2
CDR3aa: CASRSDRVAADTQYF
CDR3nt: TGTGCCAGCAGGTCGGACAGGGTGGCGGCAGATACGCAGTATTTT

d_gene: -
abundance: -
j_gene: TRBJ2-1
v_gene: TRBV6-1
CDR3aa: CASSREVTVGLYEQFF
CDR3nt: TGTGCCAGCAGCCGCGAAGTGACCGTTGGGTTGTATGAGCAGTTCTTC

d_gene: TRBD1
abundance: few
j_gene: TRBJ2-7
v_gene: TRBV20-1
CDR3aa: CSASRTGVYEQYF
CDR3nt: TGCAGTGCTAGTAGGACAGGGGTATACGAGCAGTACTTC

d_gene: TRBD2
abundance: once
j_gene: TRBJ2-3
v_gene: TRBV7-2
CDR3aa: CASSSSAGGPVKDTQYF
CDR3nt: TGTGCCAGCAGCTCATCAGCGGGAGGGCCAGTGAAAGATACGCAGTATTTT

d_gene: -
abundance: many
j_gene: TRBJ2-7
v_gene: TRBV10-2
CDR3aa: CASSLVSSYEQYF
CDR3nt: TGCGCCAGCAGTCTAGTGAGCTCCTACGAGCAGTACTTC

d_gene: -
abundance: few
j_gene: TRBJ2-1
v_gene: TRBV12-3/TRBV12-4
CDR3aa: CASSINEQFF
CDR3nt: TGTGCCAGCAGCATCAATGAGCAGTTCTTC

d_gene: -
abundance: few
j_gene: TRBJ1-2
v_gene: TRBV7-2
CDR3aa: CASNPLERANYGYTF
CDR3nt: TGTGCCAGCAACCCTTTGGAACGAGCTAACTATGGCTACACCTTC

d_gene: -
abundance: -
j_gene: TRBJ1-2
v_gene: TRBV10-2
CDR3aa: CASSDPSTYGYTF
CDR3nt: TGCGCCAGCAGTGATCCGTCAACCTATGGCTACACCTTC

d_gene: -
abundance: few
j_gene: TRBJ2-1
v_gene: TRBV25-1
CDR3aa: CASSELYNEQFF
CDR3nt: TGTGCCAGCAGTGAACTTTACAATGAGCAGTTCTTC

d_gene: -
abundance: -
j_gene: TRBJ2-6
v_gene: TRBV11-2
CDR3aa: CASSLLVTASGANVLTF
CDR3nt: TGTGCCAGTTCTCTACTAGTCACAGCATCTGGGGCCAACGTCCTGACTTTC